This T cell receptor (beta chain) was profiled in a study of shared clonotypes between healthy human individuals. Assay: immunoSEQ multiplex PCR; the TCRdb copy retains only in-frame clones and omits some. Of a few million clones listed, 85% to 95% were seen once; the top ten hold roughly 0.14%. Per the germline V gene, CDR1 is MDHEN and CDR2 is SYDVKM. This CDR3 contains 14 residues. V lost 7 bases and J lost 2, with 14 bases in between. The chain couples TRBV28 to TRBJ2-5; D not certain. This TCR derives from a man aged 18 to 30 in good health. Sequenced input: naive CD4+ T cells sorted from blood. Indicated subset: CD45RA+ positively selected. CDR3 protein: CASISPYSQETQYF. The DNA for the CDR3 is TGTGCCAGCATTTCCCCCTATTCACAAGAGACCCAGTACTTC.